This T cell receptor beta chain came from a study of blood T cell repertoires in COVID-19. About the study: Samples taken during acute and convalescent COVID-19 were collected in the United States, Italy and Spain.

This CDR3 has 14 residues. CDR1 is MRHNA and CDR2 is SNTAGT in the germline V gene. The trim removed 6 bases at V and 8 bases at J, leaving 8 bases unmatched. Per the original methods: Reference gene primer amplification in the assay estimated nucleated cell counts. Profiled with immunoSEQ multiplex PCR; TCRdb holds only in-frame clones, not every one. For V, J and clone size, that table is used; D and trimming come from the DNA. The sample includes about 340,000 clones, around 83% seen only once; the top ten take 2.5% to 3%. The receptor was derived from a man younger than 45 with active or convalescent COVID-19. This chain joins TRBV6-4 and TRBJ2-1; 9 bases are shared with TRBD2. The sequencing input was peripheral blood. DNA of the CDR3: TGTGCCAGCAGGCACCAGCGGGAGGCCCATGAGCAGTTCTTC. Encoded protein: CASRHQREAHEQFF.